These 26 T cell receptor beta chains came from one sample sequenced in a study of blood T cells in healthy people across ages. Then a second PCR, running roughly 7 to 11 cycles, was carried out with a sample-barcoded 5' primer and a J-beta primer mix. A single record per CDR3 protein comes from TCRdb applying MiXCR to the 5' RACE reads. The table includes around 1,000,000 distinct CDR3 sequences, roughly two fifths detected once. The sample comprised blood. These receptors were obtained from a man between 18 and 29 years old in good health.

The chain employs TRBV7-2 and TRBJ2-7; the D gene is possibly TRBD1 (5 bases). The germline V gene encodes CDR1 SGHTA and CDR2 FQGNSA. Trimming cost V 1 base and J 4 bases, with 11 bases left between them. The CDR3 extends over 14 amino acids. The CDR3 DNA reads TGTGCCAGCAGCTTAGTCAGGGTTGGGTACGAGCAGTACTTC. It encodes CASSLVRVGYEQYF.

This chain connects TRBV20-1 to TRBJ2-1, with 7 bases matching TRBD2. The trim removed 0 bases at V and 0 bases at J, leaving 5 bases unmatched. The CDR3 spans 16 residues. Germline V CDR1 and CDR2: DFQATT, SNEGSKA (reference sequence). The CDR3 spells CSARDPLADSYNEQFF. The CDR3, as DNA: TGCAGTGCTAGAGATCCCCTAGCGGACTCCTACAATGAGCAGTTCTTC.

The V gene is TRBV20-1, the J gene TRBJ1-6; 9 positions agree with TRBD1. The germline V gene encodes CDR1 DFQATT and CDR2 SNEGSKA (reference sequence). The CDR3 loop spans 14 amino acids. The V segment lost 7 bases and the J segment 3 bases; nucleotides outside the gene matches: 4. The CDR3 DNA is TGCAGTGGGCCGGACAGGGGCTATAATTCACCCCTCCACTTT. Amino acids: CSGPDRGYNSPLHF.

The V call is TRBV6-2 or TRBV6-3, the J call TRBJ2-7; TRBD1 is a possible D gene (6 bases). V lost 10 bases and J lost 3, with 19 bases in between. Germline V gives CDR1 MNHEY, CDR2 SVGEGT. This CDR3 comprises 14 residues. The CDR3 reads CATVRDTGLYEQYF. The CDR3 region has the DNA TGTGCCACCGTACGGGACACGGGGCTCTACGAGCAGTACTTC.

The gene calls are TRBV9 and TRBJ2-4, with TRBD1 matching over 10 bases. The J call is uncertain, as TRBJ2-5 better fits the DNA end. The CDR3 runs 16 residues. The V gene's germline CDR1 is SGDLS and CDR2 YYNGEE. The CDR3 reads CASSVGLRDRGETQYF. The CDR3 nucleotides are TGTGCCAGCAGCGTAGGTCTCCGGGACAGGGGCGAGACCCAGTACTTC.

J is TRBJ2-1 and V is TRBV7-2; D uncertain. The CDR3 is 16 residues long. The V gene lost 1 base and the J gene lost 6 bases, with 16 bases spanning the gap. Germline loops: CDR1 SGHTA, CDR2 FQGNSA. In nucleotides, the CDR3 is TGTGCCAGCAGCTTAGGCCCAACTGGGGTATTCAATGAGCAGTTCTTC. Its protein is CASSLGPTGVFNEQFF.

The CDR3 loop is CATSRPTGLFYGYTF. In DNA, the CDR3 is TGTGCCACCAGCAGACCGACAGGGCTCTTCTATGGCTACACCTTC. This chain joins TRBV15 and TRBJ1-2; TRBD1 aligns across 7 bases. The V and J ends lost 2 bases and 4 bases, in that order; junction bases with no gene match: 7. Germline CDR1 is LNHNV and CDR2 is YYDKDF (reference sequence). The CDR3 is 15 residues long. The variable domain in full, completed from reference TRBV15 and TRBJ1-2, reads DAMVIQNPRYQVTQFGKPVTLSCSQTLNHNVMYWYQQKSSQAPKLLFHYYDKDFNNEADTPDNFQSRRPNTSFCFLDIRSPGLGDTAMYLCATSRPTGLFYGYTFGSGTRLTVV.

This rearrangement joins TRBV15 to TRBJ2-7; the D is unclear. The CDR3 consists of 15 residues. Germline V gene data show CDR1 as LNHNV and CDR2 as YYDKDF (reference sequence). Between the trimmed V and J ends, which lost 2 bases and 7 bases, there was a span of 18 bases. The CDR3 DNA reads TGTGCCACCAGCAGAAGCCCCGACTCCTACAATGAGCAGTACTTC. It is translated as CATSRSPDSYNEQYF.

The CDR3 protein is CSARAPTEKGTDTQYF. The CDR3 nucleotides read TGCAGTGCTAGAGCCCCTACAGAGAAGGGCACAGATACGCAGTATTTT. This chain uses TRBV20-1 with TRBJ2-3; D is uncertain. CDR1 and CDR2 (germline): DFQATT, SNEGSKA (reference sequence). Trimming took off 1 base at V and 1 base at J, with 15 bases between the two ends. CDR3 length: 16 residues.

This clonotype has a handful of counts. The rearrangement uses TRBV6-1 and TRBJ1-2; no definite D call. V was shortened by 2 bases and J by 4 bases, with 17 bases between the two germline ends. Germline V gene lookup returns CDR1 MNHNS and CDR2 SASEGT. The length of the CDR3 is 16 residues. The CDR3 reads CASSEPTGPRPYGYTF. The CDR3 DNA sequence: TGTGCCAGCAGTGAACCAACCGGGCCTCGACCCTATGGCTACACCTTC.

V is TRBV18 and J is TRBJ2-3, with D unclear. This CDR3 region has 16 residues. From germline, CDR1 is KGHSH and CDR2 LQKENI. V shed 1 base and J shed 3 bases, with 14 bases lying between them. CDR3 loop: CASSPLTLVGTDTQYF. The CDR3 bases are TGTGCCAGCTCACCACTTACTCTCGTGGGGACAGATACGCAGTATTTT.

The chain is built from TRBV9 and TRBJ2-5; the D gene is possibly TRBD2 (5 bases). The CDR3 totals 15 residues. The V end was cut by 0 bases, the J end by 11 bases, with 20 bases between. The germline V gene encodes CDR1 SGDLS and CDR2 YYNGEE. CDR3 nucleotide sequence: TGTGCCAGCAGCGTAGCCCGGGGTATGAGCGATGAGCAGTACTTC. This sequence encodes CASSVARGMSDEQYF.

This clonotype came up many times. The chain is built from TRBV7-2 and TRBJ1-4, with 11 bases matching TRBD1. CDR3 length: 15 amino acids. V lost 5 bases to trimming and J lost 8 bases; unmatched junction nucleotides: 7. The germline V gene has CDR1 SGHTA and CDR2 FQGNSA. The DNA for the CDR3 is TGTGCCAGCAGCGGTCGGACAGGGGGCGCAGAAAAACTGTTTTTT. Its translation: CASSGRTGGAEKLFF. The entire variable domain, with the rest obtained from reference TRBV7-2 and TRBJ1-4, is as follows: GAGVSQSPSNKVTEKGKDVELRCDPISGHTALYWYRQSLGQGLEFLIYFQGNSAPDKSGLPSDRFSAERTGGSVSTLTIQRTQQEDSAVYLCASSGRTGGAEKLFFGSGTQLSVL.

The chain recombines TRBV10-3 with TRBJ2-5, with 7 bases lining up with TRBD1. Losses at the gene ends were 5 bases for V and 2 bases for J; bases not matched to a gene: 2. CDR1 is ENHRY, CDR2 SYGVKD, per germline. The CDR3 contains 13 residues. CDR3: CAISPGQQETQYF. CDR3 nucleotide sequence: TGTGCCATCAGTCCGGGACAGCAAGAGACCCAGTACTTC.

The chain employs TRBV10-3 and TRBJ1-1; D unclear. V lost 7 bases, J lost 1 base, and 10 bases lay in between. This CDR3 is 13 amino acids long. The germline gives CDR1 ENHRY, CDR2 SYGVKD. CDR3 sequence reads: CAITSRTNTEAFF. For the CDR3, the DNA is TGTGCCATCACGTCGAGGACGAACACTGAAGCTTTCTTT.

The chain employs TRBV28 and TRBJ2-4; 10 nucleotides agree with TRBD1. CDR3 length: 15 residues. V lost 5 bases to trimming and J lost 5 bases; unmatched junction nucleotides: 6. CDR1 is MDHEN and CDR2 is SYDVKM in the germline V gene. The CDR3 protein is CASSRTGGNQNIQYF. The DNA for the CDR3 is TGTGCCAGCAGTCGGACAGGGGGTAACCAAAACATTCAGTACTTC. Full variable domain (rest looked up from reference TRBV28 and TRBJ2-4): DVKVTQSSRYLVKRTGEKVFLECVQDMDHENMFWYRQDPGLGLRLIYFSYDVKMKEKGDIPEGYSVSREKKERFSLILESASTNQTSMYLCASSRTGGNQNIQYFGAGTRLSVL.

The chain links TRBV29-1 to TRBJ2-3; 8 positions agree with TRBD2. The CDR3 covers 15 residues. With V trimmed by 4 bases and J by 0 bases, 6 bases remained unmatched. The germline CDR1 and CDR2 sequences are SQVTM and ANQGSEA. The CDR3 loop is CSVGGGGQSTDTQYF. In DNA form, the CDR3 reads TGCAGCGTTGGGGGCGGGGGGCAGAGCACAGATACGCAGTATTTT.

This clonotype was seen repeatedly, ten times or more. This chain joins TRBV7-2 and TRBJ2-1; a possible D gene is TRBD2 (7 bases). V was pared by 1 base and J by 0 bases, with 13 bases between. Germline values: CDR1 SGHTA, CDR2 FQGNSA. The CDR3 runs 17 residues. Written as DNA, the CDR3 is TGTGCCAGCAGCTTAGTAGGGGGGGCAGTCTCCTACAATGAGCAGTTCTTC. Amino acid sequence: CASSLVGGAVSYNEQFF.

The table lists this clonotype with a few counts. The rearrangement links TRBV9 to TRBJ1-4; D is unclear. Trimming stripped 3 bases from V and 4 bases from J, with 19 bases between. This CDR3 spans 17 amino acids. CDR1 is SGDLS, CDR2 YYNGEE, per germline. The chain's CDR3 is CASSARARGSDNEKLFF. CDR3 in DNA: TGTGCCAGCAGCGCAAGGGCCCGGGGTTCGGATAATGAAAAACTGTTTTTT. The whole variable domain, filled in from reference TRBV9 and TRBJ1-4, reads DSGVTQTPKHLITATGQRVTLRCSPRSGDLSVYWYQQSLDQGLQFLIQYYNGEERAKGNILERFSAQQFPDLHSELNLSSLELGDSALYFCASSARARGSDNEKLFFGSGTQLSVL.

This chain links TRBV5-1 with TRBJ2-1; 8 positions match TRBD2. The CDR3 consists of 16 residues. The trim removed 2 bases at V and 2 bases at J, leaving 6 bases unmatched. Germline assignment: CDR1 SGHRS and CDR2 YFSETQ. CDR3 sequence (DNA): TGCGCCAGCAGCTTCTCCGGGGGGGCACCCTACAATGAGCAGTTCTTC. This sequence encodes CASSFSGGAPYNEQFF.

This rearrangement joins TRBV15 to TRBJ2-4, with D unresolved. The end of the DNA aligns better with TRBJ2-5, so the J call may be wrong. The CDR3 consists of 14 residues. The germline V gene encodes CDR1 LNHNV and CDR2 YYDKDF (reference sequence). This CDR3 is CATSSVGGARTQYF. The CDR3 DNA reads TGTGCCACCAGCAGCGTAGGCGGAGCGCGGACCCAGTACTTC.

CDR3 sequence (DNA): TGCGCCAGCAGGTCGAAGGGGACAGGGGGACCTAACTATGGCTACACCTTC. Residues: CASRSKGTGGPNYGYTF. The chain couples TRBV5-1 to TRBJ1-2; TRBD1 aligns across 11 bases. The CDR3 loop spans 17 amino acids. Germline V gene sequence: CDR1 SGHRS, CDR2 YFSETQ. Trimming removed 5 bases from V and 0 bases from J; junction bases left unmatched: 9. Using reference TRBV5-1 and TRBJ1-2 for the parts outside the CDR3, the full variable domain is KAGVTQTPRYLIKTRGQQVTLSCSPISGHRSVSWYQQTPGQGLQFLFEYFSETQRNKGNFPGRFSGRQFSNSRSEMNVSTLELGDSALYLCASRSKGTGGPNYGYTFGSGTRLTVV.

The chain links TRBV5-5 to TRBJ2-5; tentative D call: TRBD1 (5 bases). With 3 bases removed from V and 5 bases from J, the gap between germline ends came to 14 bases. CDR3 length equals 14 residues. Germline V lookup: CDR1 SGHKS, CDR2 YYEKEE (reference sequence). The CDR3 DNA follows: TGTGCCAGCAGCTCGACAGCGCTCCGGGAGACCCAGTACTTC. It translates to CASSSTALRETQYF.

This clonotype has just one count. The CDR3 loop reads CSACHETQYF. The CDR3, as DNA: TGCAGTGCTTGTCATGAGACCCAGTACTTC. This chain uses TRBV20-1 with TRBJ2-7; D unclear. With the DNA end fitting TRBJ2-5 better, the J assignment may be wrong. The CDR3 is 10 residues long. Germline V gives CDR1 DFQATT, CDR2 SNEGSKA (reference sequence).

The CDR3 DNA reads TGCAGTGCTAGGAGGGGCCCAAGGGGGGAAAAACTGTTTTTT. It codes for CSARRGPRGEKLFF. This chain connects TRBV20-1 to TRBJ1-4; D might be TRBD1 (6 bases). CDR3 length equals 14 residues. Per germline, CDR1 DFQATT and CDR2 SNEGSKA (reference sequence). Trimming took 3 bases from V and 8 from J, leaving 16 bases between them.

The sample holds a few counts of this clonotype. This CDR3 is CASSQEGGHPSTDTQYF. CDR3 in DNA: TGTGCCAGCAGCCAAGAGGGGGGGCATCCTAGCACAGATACGCAGTATTTT. The chain recombines TRBV4-2 with TRBJ2-3, with a weak D call TRBD2 (7 bases). This CDR3 region has 17 residues. Germline V gives CDR1 LGHNA, CDR2 YNFKEQ. Trimming took off 0 bases at V and 0 bases at J, with 13 bases between the two ends.